This T cell receptor (beta chain) was sequenced for a study of T-cell memory formation after mild COVID-19. Germline CDR1 and CDR2: SGHVS and FNYEAQ. Trimming shortened V by 4 bases and J by 6 bases, and 7 bases separated the two germline ends. The CDR3 runs 12 residues. Notes on the study in general: Mainly in CM and EM were contracting CD4+ clones; CD8+ were in EMRA. Certain responding clones were present in pre-infection memory, suggesting participation of cross-reactive memory. Clones contracting across day 15 to 85 had a balanced CD4/CD8 profile; later expanding clones leaned CD4+.

To note about this clonotype: What it recognizes is unknown.

Each CDR3 protein gets one entry after TCRdb re-called the 5' RACE reads with MiXCR. This table has roughly 99,000 distinct CDR3 sequences, approximately 15% appearing once. The receptor's source is a man younger than 30 who had mild COVID-19 (a few samples of this study predate the infection). Cell type and time point are not known. Material for sequencing was PBMCs or a T cell subset sorted from them (not recorded which). The J gene is TRBJ2-1, the V gene TRBV7-6; unclear D gene. CDR3 protein: CASSSEINEQFF. The CDR3 DNA follows: TGTGCCAGCAGCTCAGAGATCAATGAGCAGTTCTTC.